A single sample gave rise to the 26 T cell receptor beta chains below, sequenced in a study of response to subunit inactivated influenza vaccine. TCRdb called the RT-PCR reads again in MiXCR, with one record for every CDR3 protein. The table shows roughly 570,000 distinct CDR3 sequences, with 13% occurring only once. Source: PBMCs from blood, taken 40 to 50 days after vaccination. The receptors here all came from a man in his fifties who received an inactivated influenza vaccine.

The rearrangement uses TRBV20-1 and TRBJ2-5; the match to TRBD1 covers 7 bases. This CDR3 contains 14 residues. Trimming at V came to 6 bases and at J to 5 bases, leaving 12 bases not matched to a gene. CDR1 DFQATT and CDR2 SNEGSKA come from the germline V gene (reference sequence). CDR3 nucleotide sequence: TGCAGTGCCGACGGACAGGAAGGGGACGAGACCCAGTACTTC. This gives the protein CSADGQEGDETQYF.

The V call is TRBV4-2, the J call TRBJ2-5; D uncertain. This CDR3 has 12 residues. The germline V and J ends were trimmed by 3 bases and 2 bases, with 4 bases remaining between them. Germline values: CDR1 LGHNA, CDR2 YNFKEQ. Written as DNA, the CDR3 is TGTGCCAGCAGCCAGACTCAAGAGACCCAGTACTTC. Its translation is CASSQTQETQYF.

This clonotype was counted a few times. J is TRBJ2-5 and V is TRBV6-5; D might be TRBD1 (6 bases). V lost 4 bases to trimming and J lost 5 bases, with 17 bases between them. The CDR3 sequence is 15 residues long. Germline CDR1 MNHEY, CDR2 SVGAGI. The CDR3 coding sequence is TGTGCCAGCAGTTTAAGGGACATTGATGGCGAGACCCAGTACTTC. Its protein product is CASSLRDIDGETQYF.

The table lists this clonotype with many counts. In DNA form, the CDR3 reads TGTGCCAGCAGTTTAGAGGGAAATCGGCGTGGCTACACCTTC. It codes for CASSLEGNRRGYTF. The chain recombines TRBV12-3 or TRBV12-4 with TRBJ1-2; D call uncertain. Trimming removed 1 base from V and 7 bases from J, with 13 bases in between. This CDR3 comprises 14 residues.

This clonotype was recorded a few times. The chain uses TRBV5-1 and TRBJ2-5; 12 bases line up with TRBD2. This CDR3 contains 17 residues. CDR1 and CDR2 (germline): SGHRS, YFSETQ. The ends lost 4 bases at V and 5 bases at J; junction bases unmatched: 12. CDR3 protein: CASSPQTSGGGGETQYF. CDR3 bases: TGCGCCAGCAGCCCCCAGACTAGCGGGGGAGGAGGGGAGACCCAGTACTTC.

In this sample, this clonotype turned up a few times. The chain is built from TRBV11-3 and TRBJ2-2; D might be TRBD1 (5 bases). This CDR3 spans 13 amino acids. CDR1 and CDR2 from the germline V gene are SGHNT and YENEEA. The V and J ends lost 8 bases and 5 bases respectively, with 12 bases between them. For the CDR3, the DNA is TGTGCCAGCCGGACACATCAAACCGGGGAGCTGTTTTTT. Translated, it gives CASRTHQTGELFF.

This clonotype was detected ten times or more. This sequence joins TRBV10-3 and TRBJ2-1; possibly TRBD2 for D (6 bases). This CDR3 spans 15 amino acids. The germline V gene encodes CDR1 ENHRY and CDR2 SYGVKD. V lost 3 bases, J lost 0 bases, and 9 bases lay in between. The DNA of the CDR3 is TGTGCCATCAGTGACGGGAGAGGCTCCTACAATGAGCAGTTCTTC. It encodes CAISDGRGSYNEQFF.

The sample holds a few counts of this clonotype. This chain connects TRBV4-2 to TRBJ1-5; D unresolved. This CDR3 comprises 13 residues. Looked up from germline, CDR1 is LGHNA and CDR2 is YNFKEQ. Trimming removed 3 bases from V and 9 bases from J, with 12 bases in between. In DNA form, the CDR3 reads TGTGCCAGCAGCCAGAACGACCGGGGGCCCCAGCATTTT. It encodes CASSQNDRGPQHF.

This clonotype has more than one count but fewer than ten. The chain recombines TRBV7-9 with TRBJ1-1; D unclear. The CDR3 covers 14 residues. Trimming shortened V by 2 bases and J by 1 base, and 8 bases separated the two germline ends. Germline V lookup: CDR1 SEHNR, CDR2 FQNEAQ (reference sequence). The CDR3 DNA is TGTGCCAGCAGCTTATTGGCAGCGAACACTGAAGCTTTCTTT. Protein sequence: CASSLLAANTEAFF. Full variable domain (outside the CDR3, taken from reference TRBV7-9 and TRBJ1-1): DTGVSQNPRHKITKRGQNVTFRCDPISEHNRLYWYRQTLGQGPEFLTYFQNEAQLEKSRLLSDRFSAERPKGSFSTLEIQRTEQGDSAMYLCASSLLAANTEAFFGQGTRLTVV.

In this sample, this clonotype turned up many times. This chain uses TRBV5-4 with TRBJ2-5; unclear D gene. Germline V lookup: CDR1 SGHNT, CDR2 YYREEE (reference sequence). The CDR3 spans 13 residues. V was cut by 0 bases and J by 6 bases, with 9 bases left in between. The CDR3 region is CASSLGSPKTQYF. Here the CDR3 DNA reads TGTGCCAGCAGCTTGGGATCGCCGAAGACCCAGTACTTC.

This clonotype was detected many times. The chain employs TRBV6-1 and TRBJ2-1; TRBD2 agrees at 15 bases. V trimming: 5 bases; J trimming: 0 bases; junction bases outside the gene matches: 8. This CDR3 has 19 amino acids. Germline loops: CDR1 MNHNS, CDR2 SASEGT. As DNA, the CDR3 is TGTGCCAGCAGTCGGACTAGCGGGAGGGCATTAAGCTCCTACAATGAGCAGTTCTTC. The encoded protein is CASSRTSGRALSSYNEQFF.

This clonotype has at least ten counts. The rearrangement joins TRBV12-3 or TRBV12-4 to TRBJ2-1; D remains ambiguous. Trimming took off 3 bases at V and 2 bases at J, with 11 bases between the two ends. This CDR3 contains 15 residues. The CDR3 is CASSLLAGTYNEQFF. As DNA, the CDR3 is TGTGCCAGCAGTTTGTTGGCCGGCACCTACAATGAGCAGTTCTTC.

In nucleotides, the CDR3 is TGCGCCAGCAGCTTGGCGCAGGGGGCGCGCGAGCAGTACTTC. Translating gives CASSLAQGAREQYF. The chain combines TRBV5-1 with TRBJ2-7, with 8 bases lining up with TRBD1. The CDR3 has 14 amino acids. V dropped 0 bases and J dropped 6; count of bases not matched to a gene: 5. Germline CDR1 SGHRS, CDR2 YFSETQ.

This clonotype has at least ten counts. In nucleotides, the CDR3 is TGTGCCATCAGGGCCGACAGGGATTCACCCCTCCACTTT. Translated, it gives CAIRADRDSPLHF. The rearrangement joins TRBV10-3 to TRBJ1-6; 7 bases are a match to TRBD1. The CDR3 runs to 13 residues. V shed 6 bases, J shed 8 bases, and the junction held 4 bases outside the gene matches. Germline V gives CDR1 ENHRY, CDR2 SYGVKD.

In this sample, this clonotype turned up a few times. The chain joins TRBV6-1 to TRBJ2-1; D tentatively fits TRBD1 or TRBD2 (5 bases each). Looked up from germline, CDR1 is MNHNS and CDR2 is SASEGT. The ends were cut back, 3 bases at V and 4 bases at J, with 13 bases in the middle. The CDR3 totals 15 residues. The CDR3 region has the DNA TGTGCCAGCAGTGAGAGGGGCCGAAGGTACAATGAGCAGTTCTTC. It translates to CASSERGRRYNEQFF.

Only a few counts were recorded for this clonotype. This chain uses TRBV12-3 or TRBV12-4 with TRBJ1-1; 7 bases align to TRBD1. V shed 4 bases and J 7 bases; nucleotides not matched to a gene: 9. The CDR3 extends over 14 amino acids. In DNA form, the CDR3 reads TGTGCCAGCAGTTCCTCCTCAGGGGGGTATGAAGCTTTCTTT. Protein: CASSSSSGGYEAFF.

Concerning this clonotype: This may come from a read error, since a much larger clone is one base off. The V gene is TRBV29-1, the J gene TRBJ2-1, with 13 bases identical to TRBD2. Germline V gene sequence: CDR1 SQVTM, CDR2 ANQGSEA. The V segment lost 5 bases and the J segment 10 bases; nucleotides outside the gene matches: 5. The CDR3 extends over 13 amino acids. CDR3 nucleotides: TGCAGCGTTACCGAACTAGCGGGAGGGGAGCAGTTCTTC. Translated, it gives CSVTELAGGEQFF.

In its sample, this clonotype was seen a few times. CDR3 sequence (DNA): TGTGCCAGCAGTGAAGGGGGGCTTCGGGTGGACACTGAAGCTTTCTTT. It yields the protein CASSEGGLRVDTEAFF. The chain joins TRBV2 to TRBJ1-1; D might be TRBD1 (6 bases). V lost 1 base to trimming and J lost 3 bases, with 15 bases between them. The CDR3 extends over 16 amino acids. Germline V CDR1 and CDR2: SNHLY, FYNNEI.

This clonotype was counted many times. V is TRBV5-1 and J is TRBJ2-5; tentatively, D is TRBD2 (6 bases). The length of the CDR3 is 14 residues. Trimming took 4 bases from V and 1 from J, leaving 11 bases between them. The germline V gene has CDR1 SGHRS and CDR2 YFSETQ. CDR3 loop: CASSAGRSQETQYF. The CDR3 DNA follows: TGCGCCAGCAGCGCGGGACGCAGCCAAGAGACCCAGTACTTC.

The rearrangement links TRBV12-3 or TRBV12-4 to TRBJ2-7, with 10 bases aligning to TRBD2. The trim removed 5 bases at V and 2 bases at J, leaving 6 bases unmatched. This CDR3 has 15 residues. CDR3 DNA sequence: TGTGCCAGCAGTCTTAGCGGGGGGCACCCCTACGAGCAGTACTTC. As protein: CASSLSGGHPYEQYF.

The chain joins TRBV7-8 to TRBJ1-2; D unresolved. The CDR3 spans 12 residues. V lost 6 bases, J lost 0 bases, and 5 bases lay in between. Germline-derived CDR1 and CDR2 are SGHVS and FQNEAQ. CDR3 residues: CASRPANYGYTF. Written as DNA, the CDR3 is TGTGCCAGCAGACCAGCTAACTATGGCTACACCTTC.

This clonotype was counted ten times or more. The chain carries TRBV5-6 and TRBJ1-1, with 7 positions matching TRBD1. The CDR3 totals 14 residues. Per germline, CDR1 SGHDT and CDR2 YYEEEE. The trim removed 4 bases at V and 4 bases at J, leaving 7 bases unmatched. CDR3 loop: CASSRDREGTEAFF. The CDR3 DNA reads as TGTGCCAGCAGCCGCGACAGGGAGGGCACTGAAGCTTTCTTT.

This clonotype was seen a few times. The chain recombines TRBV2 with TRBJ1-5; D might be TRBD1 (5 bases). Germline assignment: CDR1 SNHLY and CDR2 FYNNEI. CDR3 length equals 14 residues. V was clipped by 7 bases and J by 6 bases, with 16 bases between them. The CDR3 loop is CASNLYGGIQPQHF. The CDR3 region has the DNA TGTGCCAGCAACCTTTACGGGGGTATTCAGCCCCAGCATTTT.

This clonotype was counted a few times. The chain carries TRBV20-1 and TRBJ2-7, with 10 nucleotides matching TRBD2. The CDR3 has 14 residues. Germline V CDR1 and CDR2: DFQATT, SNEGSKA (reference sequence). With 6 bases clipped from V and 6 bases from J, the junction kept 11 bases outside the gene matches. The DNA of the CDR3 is TGCAGTGCAAGTGTCCTAGCGGGAGTGGGCGAGCAGTACTTC. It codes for CSASVLAGVGEQYF.

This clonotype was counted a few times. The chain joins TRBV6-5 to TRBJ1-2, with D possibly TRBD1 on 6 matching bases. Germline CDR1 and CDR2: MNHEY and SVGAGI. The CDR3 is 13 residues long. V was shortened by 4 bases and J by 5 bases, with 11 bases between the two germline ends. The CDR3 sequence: CASSSLTGYGYTF. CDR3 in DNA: TGTGCCAGCAGTTCCCTAACAGGGTATGGCTACACCTTC.

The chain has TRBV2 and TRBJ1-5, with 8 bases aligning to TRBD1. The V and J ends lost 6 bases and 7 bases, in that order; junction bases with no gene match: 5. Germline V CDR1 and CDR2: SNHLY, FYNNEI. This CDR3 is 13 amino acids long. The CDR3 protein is CASRAGGGQPQHF. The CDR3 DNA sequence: TGTGCCAGCAGGGCAGGGGGCGGGCAGCCCCAGCATTTT.